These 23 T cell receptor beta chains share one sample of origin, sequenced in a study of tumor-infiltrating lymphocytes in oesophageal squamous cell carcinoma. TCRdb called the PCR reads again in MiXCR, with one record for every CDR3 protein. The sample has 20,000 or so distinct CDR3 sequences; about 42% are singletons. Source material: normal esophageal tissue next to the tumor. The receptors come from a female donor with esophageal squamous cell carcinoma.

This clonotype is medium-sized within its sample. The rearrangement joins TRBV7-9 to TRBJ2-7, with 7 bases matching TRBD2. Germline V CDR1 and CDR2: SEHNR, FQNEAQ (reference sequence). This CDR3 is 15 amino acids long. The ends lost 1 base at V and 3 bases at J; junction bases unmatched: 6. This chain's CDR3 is CASSLDLAVHYEQYF. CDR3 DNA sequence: TGTGCCAGCAGCTTAGATCTAGCGGTTCACTACGAGCAGTACTTC.

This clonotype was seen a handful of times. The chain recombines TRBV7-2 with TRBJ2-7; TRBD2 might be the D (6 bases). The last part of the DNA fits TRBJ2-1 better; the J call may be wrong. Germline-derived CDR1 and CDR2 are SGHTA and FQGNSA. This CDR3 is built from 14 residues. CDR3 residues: CASSLATSINEQFF. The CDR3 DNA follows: TGTGCCAGCAGCTTAGCCACTAGCATAAATGAGCAGTTCTTC.

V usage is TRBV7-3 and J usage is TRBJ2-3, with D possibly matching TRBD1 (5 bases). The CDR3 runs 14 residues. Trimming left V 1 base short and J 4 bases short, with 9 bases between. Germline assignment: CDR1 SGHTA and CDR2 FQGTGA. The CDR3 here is CASSLMGHPDTQYF. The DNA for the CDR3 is TGTGCCAGCAGCTTAATGGGGCACCCAGATACGCAGTATTTT.

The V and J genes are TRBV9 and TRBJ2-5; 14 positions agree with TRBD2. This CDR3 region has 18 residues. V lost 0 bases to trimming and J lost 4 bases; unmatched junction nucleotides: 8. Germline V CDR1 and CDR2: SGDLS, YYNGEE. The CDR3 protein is CASSVGTSGRRMLETQYF. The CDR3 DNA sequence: TGTGCCAGCAGCGTAGGGACTAGCGGGAGGCGGATGTTAGAGACCCAGTACTTC.

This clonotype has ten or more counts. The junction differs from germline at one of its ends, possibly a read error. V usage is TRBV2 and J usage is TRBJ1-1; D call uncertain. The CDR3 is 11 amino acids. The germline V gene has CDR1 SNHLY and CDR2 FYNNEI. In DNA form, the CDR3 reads TGTGCCAGCATGCAGAACGCTGAAGCTTTCTTT. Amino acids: CASMQNAEAFF.

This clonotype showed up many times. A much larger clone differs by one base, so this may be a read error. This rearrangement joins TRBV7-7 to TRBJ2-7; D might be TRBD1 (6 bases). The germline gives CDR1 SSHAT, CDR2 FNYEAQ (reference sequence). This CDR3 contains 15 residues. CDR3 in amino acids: CASSLGPAGDNEQYF. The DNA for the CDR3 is TGTGCTAGCAGCTTAGGTCCTGCAGGGGACAATGAGCAGTACTTC.

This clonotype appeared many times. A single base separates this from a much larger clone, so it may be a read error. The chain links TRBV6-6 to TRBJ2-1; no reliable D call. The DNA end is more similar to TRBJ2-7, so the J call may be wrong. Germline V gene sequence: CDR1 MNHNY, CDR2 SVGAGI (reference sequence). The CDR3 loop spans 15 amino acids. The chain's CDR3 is CASSYHPSSYNEQYF. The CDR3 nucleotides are TGTGCCAGCAGTTACCACCCGAGCTCCTACAATGAGCAGTACTTC.

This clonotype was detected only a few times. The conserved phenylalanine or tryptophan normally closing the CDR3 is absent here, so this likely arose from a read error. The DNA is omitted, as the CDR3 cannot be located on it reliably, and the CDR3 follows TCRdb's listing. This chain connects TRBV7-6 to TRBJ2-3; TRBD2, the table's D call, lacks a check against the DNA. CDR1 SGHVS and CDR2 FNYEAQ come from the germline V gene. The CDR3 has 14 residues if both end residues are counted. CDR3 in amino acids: CAIAGDKNIQYFGP.

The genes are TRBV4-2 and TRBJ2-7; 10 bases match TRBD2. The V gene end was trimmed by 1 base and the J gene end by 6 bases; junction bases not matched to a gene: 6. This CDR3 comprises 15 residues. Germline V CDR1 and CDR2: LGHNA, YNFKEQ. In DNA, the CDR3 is TGTGCCAGCAGCCAAGGAGCGGGAGGGCCTGGCGAGCAGTACTTC. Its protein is CASSQGAGGPGEQYF.

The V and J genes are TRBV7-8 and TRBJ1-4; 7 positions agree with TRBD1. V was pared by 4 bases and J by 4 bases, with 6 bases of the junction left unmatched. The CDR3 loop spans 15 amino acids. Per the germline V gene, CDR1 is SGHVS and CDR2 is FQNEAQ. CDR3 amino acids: CASSWRDRDNEKLFF. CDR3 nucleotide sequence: TGTGCCAGCAGCTGGAGGGACAGAGATAATGAAAAACTGTTTTTT. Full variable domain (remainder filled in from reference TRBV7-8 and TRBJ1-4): GAGVSQSPRYKVAKRGQDVALRCDPISGHVSLFWYQQALGQGPEFLTYFQNEAQLDKSGLPSDRFFAERPEGSVSTLKIQRTQQEDSAVYLCASSWRDRDNEKLFFGSGTQLSVL.

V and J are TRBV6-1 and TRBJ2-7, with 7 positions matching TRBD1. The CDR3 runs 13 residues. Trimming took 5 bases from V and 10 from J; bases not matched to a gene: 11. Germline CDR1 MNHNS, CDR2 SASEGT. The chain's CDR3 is CASSWETGMGQYF. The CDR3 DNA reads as TGTGCCAGCAGTTGGGAGACAGGGATGGGCCAGTACTTC.

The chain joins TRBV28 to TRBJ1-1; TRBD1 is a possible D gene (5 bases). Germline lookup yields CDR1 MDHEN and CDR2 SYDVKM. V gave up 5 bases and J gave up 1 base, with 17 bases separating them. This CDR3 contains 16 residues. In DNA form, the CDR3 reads TGTGCCAGCAGTACCAGGAGGGGCAGGTCGAACACTGAAGCTTTCTTT. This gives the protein CASSTRRGRSNTEAFF.

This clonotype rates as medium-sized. CDR3 residues: CASSLVGFGNQPQHF. The CDR3 region has the DNA TGTGCCAGCAGTTTAGTAGGGTTTGGCAATCAGCCCCAGCATTTT. The gene calls are TRBV12-3 or TRBV12-4 and TRBJ1-5; D not certain. The V end was cut by 1 base, the J end by 2 bases, with 9 bases between. This CDR3 has 15 residues.

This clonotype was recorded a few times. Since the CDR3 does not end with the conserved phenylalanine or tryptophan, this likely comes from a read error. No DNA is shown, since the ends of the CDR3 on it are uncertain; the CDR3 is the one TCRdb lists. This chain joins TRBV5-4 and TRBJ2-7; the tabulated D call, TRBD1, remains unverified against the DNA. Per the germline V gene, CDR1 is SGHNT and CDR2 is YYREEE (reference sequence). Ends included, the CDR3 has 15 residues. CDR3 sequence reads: CASSLDRGYGYTFGS.

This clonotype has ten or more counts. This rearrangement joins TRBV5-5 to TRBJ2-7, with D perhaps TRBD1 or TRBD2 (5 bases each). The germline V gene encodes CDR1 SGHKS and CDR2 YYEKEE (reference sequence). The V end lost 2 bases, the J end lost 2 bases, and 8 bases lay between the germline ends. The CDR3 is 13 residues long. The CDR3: CASSLLGAYEQYF. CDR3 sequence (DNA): TGTGCCAGCAGCTTACTAGGGGCCTACGAGCAGTACTTC.

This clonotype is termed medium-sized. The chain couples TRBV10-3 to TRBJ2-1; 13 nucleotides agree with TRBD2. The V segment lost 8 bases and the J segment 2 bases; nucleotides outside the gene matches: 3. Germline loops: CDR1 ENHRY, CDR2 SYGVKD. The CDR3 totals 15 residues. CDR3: CAIQGLAGAYNEQFF. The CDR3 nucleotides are TGTGCCATCCAAGGACTAGCGGGGGCCTACAATGAGCAGTTCTTC.

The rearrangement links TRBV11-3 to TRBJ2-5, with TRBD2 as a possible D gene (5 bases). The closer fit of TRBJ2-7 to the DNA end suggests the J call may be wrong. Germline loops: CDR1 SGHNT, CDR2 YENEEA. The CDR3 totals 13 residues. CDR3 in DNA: TGTGCCAGCAGCTCGAGCGGTCTTTACGAGCAGTACTTC. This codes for CASSSSGLYEQYF.

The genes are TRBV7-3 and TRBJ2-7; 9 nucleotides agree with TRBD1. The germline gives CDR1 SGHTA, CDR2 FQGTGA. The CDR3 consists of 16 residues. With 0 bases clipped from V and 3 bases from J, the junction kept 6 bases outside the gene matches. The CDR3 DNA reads TGTGCCAGCAGCTTAACTACGGGACAGGGAGGCTACGAGCAGTACTTC. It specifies CASSLTTGQGGYEQYF. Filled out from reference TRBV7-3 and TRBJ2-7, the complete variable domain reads GAGVSQTPSNKVTEKGKYVELRCDPISGHTALYWYRQSLGQGPEFLIYFQGTGAADDSGLPNDRFFAVRPEGSVSTLKIQRTERGDSAVYLCASSLTTGQGGYEQYFGPGTRLTVT.

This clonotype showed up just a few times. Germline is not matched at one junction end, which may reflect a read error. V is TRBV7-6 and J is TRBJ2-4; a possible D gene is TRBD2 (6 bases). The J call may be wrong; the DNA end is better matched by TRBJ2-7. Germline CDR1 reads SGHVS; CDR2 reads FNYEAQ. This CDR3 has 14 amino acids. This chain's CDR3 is CASSLGEGGYEQYF. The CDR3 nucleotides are TGTGCTAGCAGCTTGGGCGAAGGAGGGTACGAGCAGTACTTC.

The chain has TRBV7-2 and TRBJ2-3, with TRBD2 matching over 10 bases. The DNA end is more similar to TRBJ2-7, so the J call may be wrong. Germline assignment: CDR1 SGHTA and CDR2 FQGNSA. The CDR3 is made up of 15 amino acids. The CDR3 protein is CASSSSSGSLYEQYF. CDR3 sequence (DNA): TGTGCCAGCAGCTCCTCTAGCGGGAGTTTATACGAGCAGTACTTC.

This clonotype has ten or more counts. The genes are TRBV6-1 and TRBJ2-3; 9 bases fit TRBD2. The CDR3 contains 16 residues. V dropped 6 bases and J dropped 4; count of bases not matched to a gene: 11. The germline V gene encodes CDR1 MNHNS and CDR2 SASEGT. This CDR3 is CASSRGGATGADTQYF. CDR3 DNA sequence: TGTGCCAGCAGCCGCGGGGGGGCAACTGGCGCAGATACGCAGTATTTT.

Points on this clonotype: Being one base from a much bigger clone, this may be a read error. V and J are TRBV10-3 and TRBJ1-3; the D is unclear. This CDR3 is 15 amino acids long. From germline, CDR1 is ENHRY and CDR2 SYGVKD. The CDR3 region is CAISRGEGSGNNIYF. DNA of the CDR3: TGTGCCATCAGTCGGGGAGAGGGTTCTGGAAACAACATATATTTT.

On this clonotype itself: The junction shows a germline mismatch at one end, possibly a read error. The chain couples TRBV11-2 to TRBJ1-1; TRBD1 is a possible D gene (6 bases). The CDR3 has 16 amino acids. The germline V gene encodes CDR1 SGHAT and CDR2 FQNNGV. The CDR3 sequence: CASSLRDSSGGAVLYF. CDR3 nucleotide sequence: TGTGCCAGCAGCTTAAGGGATTCTAGCGGGGGCGCCGTTTTGTACTTC.